This TCR beta chain derives from a study of blood T cell repertoires in COVID-19 (dated by TCRdb to the early 2020s). With respect to the entire study: Samples covering the acute and convalescent phases of COVID-19 were provided by collaborators in the United States, Italy and Spain. Where available, HLA class I and class II types were obtained from metadata supplied by the sample provider rather than from assay-based typing. The dataset comprised deeply sampled blood TCRbeta repertoires from subjects exposed to, actively infected with, or recovered from COVID-19. Sample metadata almost always included a de-identified subject ID, COVID-19 status, age in years and sex. The repertoires were made available in a free public database intended to serve as a resource for research on the immune response to SARS-CoV-2. The samples were drawn from two sources: the first 160 participants of the ongoing ImmuneRACE study, and 1,200 or so subjects contributed by 6 global collaborators. The material from the prospective study consisted of cDNA or gDNA derived from T cells, B-cell-depleted T cells, or PBMCs. Broader findings and caveats from the paper: How much clinical and demographic metadata was included differed by source and by participant, and the metadata was provided uncurated.

About this clone itself: The specificity of this receptor is unknown. No much larger clone is present one base from it, and per-base qualities are unavailable.

The immunoSEQ Assay, a bias-controlled multiplex PCR, was used to amplify TCRbeta CDR3 regions from genomic DNA. As for the authors' bioinformatics: Nucleated cell counts per sample were estimated from amplification of reference gene primers within the assay. To quantify the absolute abundance of each unique TCRbeta CDR3 rearrangement, sequence reads were collapsed and filtered. For each sample, productive Simpson clonality was calculated as the square root of Simpson's diversity index across productive rearrangements. This immuneACCESS table, as held by TCRdb, lists in-frame sequences with V and J called but not all clones. Of the missing ones, under half trace to an unresolved V gene in checked studies; the others have no known cause. From that table come the V and J calls and clone size; the DNA was used to work out D and trimming. The sample table lists roughly 250,000 clones, around nine tenths of them with a count of one. The ten largest clonotypes hold approximately 1.6% of the sample.

Cut back by 6 bases and 10 bases, the V and J ends lie 12 bases apart. From cysteine to phenylalanine, the CDR3 is 11 amino acids long. The sequence is cut down to CDR3 DNA, 33 bases in frame from base 1. From the germline V gene, CDR1 is MGHRA and CDR2 is YSYEKL. Participants in the prospective study were aged about 18 to 89 years, lived in some 24 United States geographic areas, and enrolled through a virtual design. To assign participants to cohorts, the prospective study relied on clinical history that participants themselves reported in a screening survey and a study questionnaire. Recovered participants in ImmuneRACE Cohort 3 were defined by two consecutive negative NP/OP PCR tests, clearance by a healthcare professional, or resolution of symptoms. In the prospective study, whole blood, serum and a nasopharyngeal or oropharyngeal swab were collected from each participant by mobile phlebotomists. Additional blood draws and questionnaires over a 2-month period could optionally be provided by prospective study participants. Before DNA extraction, blood samples from the prospective study were shipped at room temperature or frozen.

Source material: PBMCs or T cells enriched from blood (not recorded which). The chain was built from TRBV4-1 and TRBJ1-1; the D segment could be TRBD1, given 5 matching bases. The receptor was isolated from a woman aged 45-60 years who had recovered from COVID-19. DNA sequence: TGCGCCAGCAGATCAGGGTTGGGAGCTTTCTTT. Its coded protein is CASRSGLGAFF.